Listed below are T cell receptor beta chains from one sample, sequenced in a study of CD8+CD57+ T cells in acquired aplastic anemia. TCRdb reprocessed the reads via MiXCR and lists one record per CDR3 protein. The sample comprises fewer than 250,000 distinct CDR3 sequences, approximately 51% of which are singletons, and about 20% rests with the top ten. Sequenced: sorted CD4+, CD8+, or CD8+CD57+ T cells (not recorded which) from PBMCs. Receptors were obtained from a human donor with aplastic anemia. CDR3s include the opening cysteine and the closing phenylalanine or tryptophan. The D gene is left open where the match is weak. Only some rows state a clone size, as once, few, many or a class for expanded clones.

abundance | j_gene | v_gene | d_gene | CDR3nt | CDR3aa
. | TRBJ2-7 | TRBV19 | TRBD1 | TGTGCCAGTAGTATGACAGGGGGCGAGCAGTACTTC | CASSMTGGEQYF
. | TRBJ2-1 | TRBV20-1 | . | TGCAGTGCTAGGGACAGATCTTTC | CSARDRSF
. | TRBJ1-3 | TRBV30 | TRBD1 | TGTGCCGGACAGGAGGGGCGAGCTGGAAACACCATATATTTT | CAGQEGRAGNTIYF
few | TRBJ1-1 | TRBV10-3 | TRBD1 | TGTGCCAGCACCGGAGGGGACAGAGTAAACACTGAAGCTTTCTTT | CASTGGDRVNTEAFF
once | TRBJ1-5 | TRBV10-1 | . | TGCGCCAGCAGTGAGAGCTACACAGTGCCAGAGGGACCCCAGCATTTT | CASSESYTVPEGPQHF
. | TRBJ2-3 | TRBV2 | . | TGTGCCAGCAGGCCTGACTTCCCACCGAAGCAGTATTTT | CASRPDFPPKQYF
. | TRBJ2-1 | TRBV11-2 | TRBD2 | TGTGCCAGCAAAGGACTAGCGGCGACCCCCTACGAGCAGTTCTTC | CASKGLAATPYEQFF
. | TRBJ2-7 | TRBV7-9 | . | TGTGCCAGCAGCACCGGCCAGCGAGACTACGAGCAGTACTTC | CASSTGQRDYEQYF
. | TRBJ1-3 | TRBV9 | . | TGTGCCAGCAGTGGTGTAAGCAACTCTGGAAACACCATATATTTT | CASSGVSNSGNTIYF
many | TRBJ1-1 | TRBV7-3 | TRBD1 | TGTGCCAGCAGCTTGACGGGACAGCCTAACACTGAAGCTTTCTTT | CASSLTGQPNTEAFF
. | TRBJ1-4 | TRBV24-1 | . | TGTGCCACCAGTATGGGAGGAGGCGAAAATGAAAAACTGTTTTTT | CATSMGGGENEKLFF
many | TRBJ1-6 | TRBV10-3 | . | TGTGCCATCAGGGGTCATACGGGGTCTGATTCACCCCTCCACTTT | CAIRGHTGSDSPLHF
. | TRBJ2-3 | TRBV24-1 | . | TGTGCCACCAGTGATTCCGGGACGAGTTACACAGATACGCAGTATTTT | CATSDSGTSYTDTQYF
. | TRBJ1-2 | TRBV18 | . | TGTGCCAGCTCACCAGGGACGGACTACTATGGCTACACCTTC | CASSPGTDYYGYTF
. | TRBJ2-1 | TRBV2 | TRBD2 | TGTGCCCGCAGTGGGGGGGGTAGCAATGAGCAGTTCTTC | CARSGGGSNEQFF
many | TRBJ2-7 | TRBV6-5 | . | TGTGCCAGCACCGGACGGCTCTACTTC | CASTGRLYF
. | TRBJ1-5 | TRBV6-1 | TRBD1 | TGTGCCAGCAGCCGCGGGACAGGTAGCAATCAGCCCCAGCATTTT | CASSRGTGSNQPQHF
. | TRBJ2-7 | TRBV12-3/TRBV12-4 | . | TGTGCCAGCAGAGGGGACTCCTACGAGCAGTACTTC | CASRGDSYEQYF
once | TRBJ1-3 | TRBV15 | . | TGTGCCACCAGCAGAGATTCAGGGGAAGGGAACACCATATATTTT | CATSRDSGEGNTIYF
. | TRBJ2-1 | TRBV2 | TRBD1 | TGTGCCAGCAAACAGGACAGGGCAAATGAGCAGTTCTTC | CASKQDRANEQFF
many | TRBJ2-5 | TRBV5-1 | TRBD2 | TGCGCCAGCAGCTTGGGACTAGCGGGCAAAGAGACCCAGTACTTC | CASSLGLAGKETQYF
. | TRBJ1-1 | TRBV7-9 | . | TGTGCCAGCAGCTTAGTCAGGGATCCCCGGGACACTGAAGCTTTCTTT | CASSLVRDPRDTEAFF
. | TRBJ2-3 | TRBV7-3 | . | TGTGCCAGCAGCTTAACAGCTACGACAGATACGCAGTATTTT | CASSLTATTDTQYF
. | TRBJ2-1 | TRBV7-9 | TRBD2 | TGTGCCAGCAGCCAAACACGTAGCGGGGGGGACAATGAGCAGTTCTTC | CASSQTRSGGDNEQFF
many | TRBJ1-2 | TRBV5-1 | . | TGCGCCAGCAGCCCCGACAGGCTACGGGGCTACACCTTC | CASSPDRLRGYTF
. | TRBJ2-3 | TRBV19 | TRBD2 | TGTGCCACCTCGGGAGGGACTAGCGGGGGCCGCGGGGGATTCACAGATACGCAGTATTTT | CATSGGTSGGRGGFTDTQYF
. | TRBJ2-5 | TRBV7-2 | TRBD2 | TGTGCCAGCAGCCGGAATGGACTAGCGGGGGGGACCCAGTACTTC | CASSRNGLAGGTQYF
. | TRBJ2-1 | TRBV10-1 | . | TGCGCCAGCAGAGGGGAACACAATGAGCAGTTCTTC | CASRGEHNEQFF
once | TRBJ2-5 | TRBV19 | TRBD1 | TGTGCCGGTAGTCAACAGGGGGGCGAAGAGACCCAGTACTTC | CAGSQQGGEETQYF
. | TRBJ2-1 | TRBV11-1 | TRBD1 | TGTGCCAGCAGCTTAGCCCCAGGGGGAATGCAGTTCTTC | CASSLAPGGMQFF
. | TRBJ2-1 | TRBV2 | . | TGTGCCACCCGAGGACGGAACTCCTACAATGAGCAGTTCTTC | CATRGRNSYNEQFF
many | TRBJ1-1 | TRBV2 | . | TGTGCCAGCAGTCGGGAAGGTCGGGGGAACACTGAAGCTTTCTTT | CASSREGRGNTEAFF
. | TRBJ1-1 | TRBV9 | TRBD1 | TGTGCCAGCAGCGTAGGAACAGGGGGAAACCCTGAAGCTCTCTTT | CASSVGTGGNPEALF
many | TRBJ2-3 | TRBV20-1 | TRBD2 | TGCAGTGCTAGAGATCCTAGCGGGGAGCCAGATACGCAGTATTTT | CSARDPSGEPDTQYF
. | TRBJ1-5 | TRBV6-5 | . | TGTGCCAGCAGTTACTCGACTTCCAGGAGGAATCAGCCCCAGCATTTT | CASSYSTSRRNQPQHF
many | TRBJ2-2 | TRBV20-1 | TRBD1 | TGCAGTGTTACGGACAGGCGAAACACCGGGGAGCTGTTTTTT | CSVTDRRNTGELFF
. | TRBJ2-3 | TRBV3-1 | . | TGTGCCAGCAGCCAAATTTTTGGGGGTAAGGGGGCAGATACGCAGTATTTT | CASSQIFGGKGADTQYF
many | TRBJ1-6 | TRBV20-1 | . | TGCAGTGCTAGCCCGCCCAGGCGGGGGAGAAATTCACCCCTCCACTTT | CSASPPRRGRNSPLHF
many | TRBJ2-1 | TRBV9 | TRBD2 | TGTGCCAGCGGCGGGGGGGGGGTTTACAATGAGCAGTTCTTC | CASGGGGVYNEQFF
. | TRBJ1-1 | TRBV10-3 | TRBD1 | TGTGCCATCAGTGAACCAAAAGGGACAGGGGGGACTGAAGCTTTCTTT | CAISEPKGTGGTEAFF
many | TRBJ1-1 | TRBV11-2 | . | TGTGCCAGCAGCTTCGACAGTGGGGGCACTGAAGCTTTCTTT | CASSFDSGGTEAFF
. | TRBJ2-2 | TRBV7-8 | TRBD1 | TGTGCCAGCAGCTCGTACGGGACAGCGAACACCGGGGAGCTGTTTTTT | CASSSYGTANTGELFF
. | TRBJ1-1 | TRBV18 | . | TGTGCCAGCTCACCGCTCGACGAGGGCACTGAAGCTTTCTTT | CASSPLDEGTEAFF
. | TRBJ2-6 | TRBV29-1 | . | TGCAGCGTTGATGGGGCCAACGTCCTGACTTTC | CSVDGANVLTF
many | TRBJ2-3 | TRBV20-1 | TRBD1 | TGCAGTGCTAGAGATGGACAGGGGGACCAGGTTACGCAGTATTTT | CSARDGQGDQVTQYF
. | TRBJ1-2 | TRBV29-1 | . | TGCATATCCGGGGACATTTATGGCTACACCTTC | CISGDIYGYTF
. | TRBJ2-5 | TRBV20-1 | . | TGCAGTGCTAGAGGATCGGAGACCCAGTACTTC | CSARGSETQYF
many | TRBJ1-1 | TRBV7-8 | . | TGTGCCCCGCCAGGGGACACCTTTCGTTTGACTGAAGCTTTCTTT | CAPPGDTFRLTEAFF